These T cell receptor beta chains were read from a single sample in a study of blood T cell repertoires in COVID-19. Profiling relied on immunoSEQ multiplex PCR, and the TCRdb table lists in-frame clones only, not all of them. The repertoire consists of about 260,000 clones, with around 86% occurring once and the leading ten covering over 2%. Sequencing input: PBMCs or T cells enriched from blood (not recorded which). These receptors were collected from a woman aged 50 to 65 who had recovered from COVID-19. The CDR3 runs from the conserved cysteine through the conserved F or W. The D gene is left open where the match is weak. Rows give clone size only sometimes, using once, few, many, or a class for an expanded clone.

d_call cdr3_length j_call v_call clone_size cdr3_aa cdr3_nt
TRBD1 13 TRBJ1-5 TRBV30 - CAWGQGGNQPQHF TGTGCCTGGGGACAGGGAGGCAATCAGCCCCAGCATTTT
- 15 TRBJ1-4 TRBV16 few CASSDRGLGYEKLFF TGTGCCAGCAGCGACCGGGGACTGGGATATGAAAAACTGTTTTTT
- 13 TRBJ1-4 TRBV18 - CASSGGGDGKLFF TGTGCCAGCTCCGGGGGAGGGGATGGAAAACTGTTTTTT
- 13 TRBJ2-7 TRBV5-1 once CASSLQGTYEQYF TGCGCCAGCAGCTTGCAGGGAACCTACGAGCAGTACTTC
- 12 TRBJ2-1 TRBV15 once CATGVGINEQFF TGTGCCACCGGTGTCGGGATCAATGAGCAGTTCTTC
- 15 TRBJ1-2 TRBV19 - CASSREGRTNYGYTF TGTGCCAGTAGTAGGGAGGGGCGAACTAACTATGGCTACACCTTC
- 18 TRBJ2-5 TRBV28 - CASSLDRWGAGAKETQYF TGTGCCAGCAGTTTAGACCGCTGGGGGGCGGGGGCAAAAGAGACCCAGTACTTC
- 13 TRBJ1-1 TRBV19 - CASSIQMNTEAFF TGTGCCAGTAGTATCCAGATGAACACTGAAGCTTTCTTT
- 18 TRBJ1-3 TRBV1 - CTSSHRQFSPVSGNTIYF TGCACCAGCAGCCACCGACAGTTCTCTCCGGTCTCTGGAAACACCATATATTTT
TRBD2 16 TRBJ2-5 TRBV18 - CASSHGLAGGQETQYF TGTGCCAGCTCTCATGGACTAGCGGGGGGACAAGAGACCCAGTACTTC
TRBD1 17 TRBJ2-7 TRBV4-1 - CASSHLKSPGQGSEQYF TGCGCCAGCAGCCATCTTAAAAGCCCGGGACAGGGATCCGAGCAGTACTTC
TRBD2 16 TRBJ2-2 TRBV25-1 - CASRPLLAGETGELFF TGTGCCAGCAGACCCCTACTAGCGGGAGAGACCGGGGAGCTGTTTTTT
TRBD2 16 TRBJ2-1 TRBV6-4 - CASSPQGGSSYNEQFF TGTGCCAGCAGCCCCCAAGGCGGGAGCTCCTACAATGAGCAGTTCTTC
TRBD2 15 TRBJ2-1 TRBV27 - CASSPLAGVVDEQFF TGTGCCAGCAGTCCACTAGCGGGAGTAGTCGATGAGCAGTTCTTC
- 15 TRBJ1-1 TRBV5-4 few CASSSRDRLNTEAFF TGTGCCAGCAGCTCCAGAGACAGGTTGAACACTGAAGCTTTCTTT
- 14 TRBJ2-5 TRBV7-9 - CASSWGVPGETQYF TGTGCCAGCAGCTGGGGGGTCCCTGGGGAGACCCAGTACTTC
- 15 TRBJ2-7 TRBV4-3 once CASSQSRGSGYEQYF TGCGCCAGCAGCCAAAGCCGAGGGTCCGGCTACGAGCAGTACTTC
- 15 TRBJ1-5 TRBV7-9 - CASSTGSRDNQPQHF TGTGCCAGCAGCACCGGGAGTCGGGACAATCAGCCCCAGCATTTT
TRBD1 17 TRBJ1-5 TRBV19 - CASRTTGTGISNQPQHF TGTGCCAGTAGGACGACCGGGACAGGCATTAGCAATCAGCCCCAGCATTTT
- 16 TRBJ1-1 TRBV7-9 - CASHLGPGAMNTEAFF TGTGCCAGCCACCTAGGCCCAGGGGCGATGAACACTGAAGCTTTCTTT
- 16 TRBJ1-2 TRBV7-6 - CASSLEPGLANYGYTF TGTGCCAGCAGCTTAGAACCGGGACTAGCTAACTATGGCTACACCTTC
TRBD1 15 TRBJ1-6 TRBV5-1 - CASRAGDRDNSPLHF TGCGCCAGCAGAGCAGGGGACAGGGATAATTCACCCCTCCACTTT
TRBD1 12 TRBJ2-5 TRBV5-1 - CASSLVGDRGYF TGCGCCAGCAGCTTGGTAGGGGACAGGGGATACTTC
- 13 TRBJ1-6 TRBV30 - CAWSASYNSPLHF TGTGCCTGGAGTGCCAGCTATAATTCACCCCTCCACTTT
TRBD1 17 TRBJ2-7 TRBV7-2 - CASSLLLPGQGSYEQYF TGTGCCAGCAGCCTACTACTACCGGGACAGGGGTCCTACGAGCAGTACTTC
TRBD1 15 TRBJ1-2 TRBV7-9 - CASSLRQGINYGYTF TGTGCCAGCAGCTTAAGACAGGGGATAAACTATGGCTACACCTTC
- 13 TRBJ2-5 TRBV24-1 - CATSDGAQETQYF TGTGCCACCAGTGATGGGGCTCAAGAGACCCAGTACTTC
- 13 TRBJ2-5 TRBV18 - CASSPAVQETQYF TGTGCCAGCTCACCAGCGGTCCAAGAGACCCAGTACTTC
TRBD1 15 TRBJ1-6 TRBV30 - CAWSPGTGGFSPLHF TGTGCCTGGAGTCCCGGGACAGGGGGCTTCTCACCCCTCCACTTT
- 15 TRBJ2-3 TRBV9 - CASSVSVSLADTQYF TGTGCCAGCAGCGTATCAGTAAGTTTAGCGGATACGCAGTATTTT
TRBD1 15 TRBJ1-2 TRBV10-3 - CAISETYDREDGYTF TGTGCCATCAGTGAGACCTATGACAGGGAAGATGGCTACACCTTC
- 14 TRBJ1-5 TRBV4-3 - CASSPGRVSQPQHF TGCGCCAGCAGCCCTGGGAGGGTTAGTCAGCCCCAGCATTTT
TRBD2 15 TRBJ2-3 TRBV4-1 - CASSPTSGVPDTQYF TGCGCCAGCAGCCCCACTAGCGGGGTCCCAGATACGCAGTATTTT